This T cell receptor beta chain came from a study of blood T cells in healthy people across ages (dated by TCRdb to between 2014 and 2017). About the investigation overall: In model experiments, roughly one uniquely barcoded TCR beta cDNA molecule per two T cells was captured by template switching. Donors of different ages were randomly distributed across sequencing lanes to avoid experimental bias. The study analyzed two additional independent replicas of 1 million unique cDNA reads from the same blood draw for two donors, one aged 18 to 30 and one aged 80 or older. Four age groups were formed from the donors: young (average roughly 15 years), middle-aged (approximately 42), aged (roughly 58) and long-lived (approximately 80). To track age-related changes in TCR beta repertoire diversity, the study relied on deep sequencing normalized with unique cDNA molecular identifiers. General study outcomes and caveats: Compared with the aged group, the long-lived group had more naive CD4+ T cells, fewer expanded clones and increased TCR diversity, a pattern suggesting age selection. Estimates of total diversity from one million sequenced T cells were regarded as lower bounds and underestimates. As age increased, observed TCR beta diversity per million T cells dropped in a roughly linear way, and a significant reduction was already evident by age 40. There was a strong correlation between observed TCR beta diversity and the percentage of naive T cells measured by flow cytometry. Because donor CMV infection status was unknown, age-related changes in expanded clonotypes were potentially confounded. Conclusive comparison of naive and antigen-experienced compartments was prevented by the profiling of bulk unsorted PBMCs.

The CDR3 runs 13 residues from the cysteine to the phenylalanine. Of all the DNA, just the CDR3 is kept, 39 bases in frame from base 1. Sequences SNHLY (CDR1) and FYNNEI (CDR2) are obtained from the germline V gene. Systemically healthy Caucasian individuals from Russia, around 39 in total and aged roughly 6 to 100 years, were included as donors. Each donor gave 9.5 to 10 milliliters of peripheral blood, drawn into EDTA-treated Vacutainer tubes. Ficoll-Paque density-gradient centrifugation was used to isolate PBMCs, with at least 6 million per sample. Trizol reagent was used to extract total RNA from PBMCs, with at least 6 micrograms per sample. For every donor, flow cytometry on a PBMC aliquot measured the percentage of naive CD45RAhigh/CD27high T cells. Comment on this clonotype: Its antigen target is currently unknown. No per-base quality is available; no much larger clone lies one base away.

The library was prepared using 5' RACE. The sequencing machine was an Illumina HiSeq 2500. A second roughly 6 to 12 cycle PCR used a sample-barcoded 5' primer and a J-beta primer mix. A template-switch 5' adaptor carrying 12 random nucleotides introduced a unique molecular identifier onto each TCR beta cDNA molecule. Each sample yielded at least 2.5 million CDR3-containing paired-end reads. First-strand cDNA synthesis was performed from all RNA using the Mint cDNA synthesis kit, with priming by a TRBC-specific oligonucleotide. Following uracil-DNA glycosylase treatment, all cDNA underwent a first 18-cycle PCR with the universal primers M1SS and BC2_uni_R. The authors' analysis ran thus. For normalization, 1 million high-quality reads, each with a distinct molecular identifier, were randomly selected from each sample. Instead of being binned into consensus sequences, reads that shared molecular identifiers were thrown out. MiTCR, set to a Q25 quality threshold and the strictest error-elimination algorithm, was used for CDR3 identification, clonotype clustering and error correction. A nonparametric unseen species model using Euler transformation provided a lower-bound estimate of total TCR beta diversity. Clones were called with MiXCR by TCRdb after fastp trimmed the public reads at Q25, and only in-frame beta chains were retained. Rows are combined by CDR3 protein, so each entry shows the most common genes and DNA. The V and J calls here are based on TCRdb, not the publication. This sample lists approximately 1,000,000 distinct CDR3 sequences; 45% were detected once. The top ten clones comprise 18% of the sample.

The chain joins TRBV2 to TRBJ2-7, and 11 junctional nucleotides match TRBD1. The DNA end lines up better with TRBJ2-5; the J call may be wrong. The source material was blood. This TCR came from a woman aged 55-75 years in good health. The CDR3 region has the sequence CASEGDRGETQYF. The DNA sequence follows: TGTGCCAGCGAGGGGGACAGGGGGGAGACCCAGTACTTC.